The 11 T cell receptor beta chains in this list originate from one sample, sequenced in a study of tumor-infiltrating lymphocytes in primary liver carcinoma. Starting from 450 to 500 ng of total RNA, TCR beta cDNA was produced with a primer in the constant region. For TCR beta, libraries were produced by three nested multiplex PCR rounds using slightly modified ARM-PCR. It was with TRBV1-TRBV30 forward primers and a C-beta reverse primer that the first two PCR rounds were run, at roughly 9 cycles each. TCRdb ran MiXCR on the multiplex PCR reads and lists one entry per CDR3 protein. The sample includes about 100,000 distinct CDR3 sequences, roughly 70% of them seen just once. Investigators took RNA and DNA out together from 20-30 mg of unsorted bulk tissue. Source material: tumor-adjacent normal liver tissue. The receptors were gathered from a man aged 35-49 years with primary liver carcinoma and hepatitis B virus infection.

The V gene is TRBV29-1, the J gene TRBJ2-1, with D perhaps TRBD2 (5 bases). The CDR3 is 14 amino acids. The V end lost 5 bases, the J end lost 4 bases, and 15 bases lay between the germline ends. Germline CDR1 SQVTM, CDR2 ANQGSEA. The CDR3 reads CSVPTTDKYNEQFF. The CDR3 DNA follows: TGCAGCGTTCCGACTACCGACAAGTACAATGAGCAGTTCTTC.

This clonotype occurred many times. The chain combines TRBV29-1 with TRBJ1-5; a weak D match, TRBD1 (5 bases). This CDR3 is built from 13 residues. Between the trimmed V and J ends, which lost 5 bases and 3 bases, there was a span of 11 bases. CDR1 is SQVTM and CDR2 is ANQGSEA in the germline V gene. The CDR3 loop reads CSVRGELNQPQHF. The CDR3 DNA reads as TGCAGCGTTCGGGGGGAGCTCAATCAGCCCCAGCATTTT. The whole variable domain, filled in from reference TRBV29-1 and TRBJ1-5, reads SAVISQKPSRDICQRGTSLTIQCQVDSQVTMMFWYRQQPGQSLTLIATANQGSEATYESGFVIDKFPISRPNLTFSTLTVSNMSPEDSSIYLCSVRGELNQPQHFGDGTRLSIL.

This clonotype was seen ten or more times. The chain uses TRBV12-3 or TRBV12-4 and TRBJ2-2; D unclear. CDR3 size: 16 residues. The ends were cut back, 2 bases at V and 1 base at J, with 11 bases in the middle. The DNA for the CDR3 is TGTGCCAGCAGTTTATGGACCCCGAGGAACACCGGGGAGCTGTTTTTT. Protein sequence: CASSLWTPRNTGELFF.

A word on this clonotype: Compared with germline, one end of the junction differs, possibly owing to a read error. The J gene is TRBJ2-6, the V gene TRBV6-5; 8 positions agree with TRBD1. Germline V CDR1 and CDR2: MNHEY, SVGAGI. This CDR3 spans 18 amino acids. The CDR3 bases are TGTGCTAGCAGTCTTTGGACAGGGATGAAAGCTGGGTCCGACGTCCTGACTTTC. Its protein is CASSLWTGMKAGSDVLTF.

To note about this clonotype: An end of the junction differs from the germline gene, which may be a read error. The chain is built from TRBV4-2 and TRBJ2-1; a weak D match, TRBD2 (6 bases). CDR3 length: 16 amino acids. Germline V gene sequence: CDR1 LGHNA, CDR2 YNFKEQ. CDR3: CASSQAGTSVYSEQFF. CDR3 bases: TGTGCCAGCAGCCAGGCGGGGACCAGCGTCTACAGTGAGCAGTTCTTC.

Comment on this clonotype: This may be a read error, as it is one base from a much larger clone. CDR3: CSAGEVAGLSFMETQYF. The CDR3 region has the DNA TGCAGTGCTGGAGAGGTAGCGGGTCTTTCCTTTATGGAGACCCAGTACTTC. V usage is TRBV20-1 and J usage is TRBJ2-5, with TRBD2 matching over 7 bases. This CDR3 has 17 residues. Germline lookup yields CDR1 DFQATT and CDR2 SNEGSKA (reference sequence).

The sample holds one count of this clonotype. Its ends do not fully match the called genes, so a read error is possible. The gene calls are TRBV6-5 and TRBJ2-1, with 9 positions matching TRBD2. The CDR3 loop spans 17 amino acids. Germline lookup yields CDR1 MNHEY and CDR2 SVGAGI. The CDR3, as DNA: TGTGACAGCAGTTACTCATCTAGCGGGACCTCCTACAATAAGCAGTTCTTC. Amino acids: CDSSYSSSGTSYNKQFF.

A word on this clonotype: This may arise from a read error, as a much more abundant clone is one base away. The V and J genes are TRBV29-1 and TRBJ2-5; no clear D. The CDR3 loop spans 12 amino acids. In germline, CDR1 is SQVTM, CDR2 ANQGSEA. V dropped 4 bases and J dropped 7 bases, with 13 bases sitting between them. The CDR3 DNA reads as TGCAGCGTTGTCTCCCCCTACGGGACCCAGTACTTC. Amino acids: CSVVSPYGTQYF.

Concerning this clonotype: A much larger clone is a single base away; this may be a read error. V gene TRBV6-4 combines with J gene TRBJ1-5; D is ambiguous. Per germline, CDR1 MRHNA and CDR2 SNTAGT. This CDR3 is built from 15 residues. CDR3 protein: CTNPCEDYSNQPQHF. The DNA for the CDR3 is TGTACCAACCCATGCGAGGACTATAGCAATCAGCCCCAGCATTTT.

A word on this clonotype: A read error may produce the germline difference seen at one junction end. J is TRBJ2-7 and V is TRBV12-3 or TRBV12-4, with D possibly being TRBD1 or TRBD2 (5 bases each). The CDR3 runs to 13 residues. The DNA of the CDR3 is TGTACCAGCAGCCCGGGACGGAACTACGAGCAGTACTTC. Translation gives CTSSPGRNYEQYF.

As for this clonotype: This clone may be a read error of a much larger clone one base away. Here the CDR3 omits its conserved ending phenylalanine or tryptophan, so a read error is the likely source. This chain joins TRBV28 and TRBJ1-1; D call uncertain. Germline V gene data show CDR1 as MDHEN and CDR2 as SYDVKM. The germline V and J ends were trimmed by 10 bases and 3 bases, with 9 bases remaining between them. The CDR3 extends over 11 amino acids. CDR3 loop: CATRVDTEAFL. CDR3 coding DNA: TGTGCCACCCGGGTGGACACTGAAGCTTTCCTT.